The clone carrying this T cell receptor beta chain was seen a few times. Its antigen is as yet unknown. This specimen belongs to a study of T-cell memory formation after mild COVID-19. Regarding the study as a whole: Confirmation of SARS-CoV-2 specificity was lacking for second-wave clones peaking day 37.

Trimming cost V 5 bases and J 2 bases; bases outside gene matches: 6. The germline gives CDR1 SEHNR, CDR2 FQNEAQ (reference sequence). CDR3 size: 15 residues. MiXCR, run by TCRdb on the 5' RACE reads, gives a single entry per CDR3 protein. The table records roughly 300,000 distinct CDR3 sequences, roughly 15% of them present only once. The chain couples TRBV7-9 to TRBJ1-5, with 7 bases matching TRBD1. Material for sequencing was PBMCs or a T cell subset sorted from them (not recorded which). The receptor was isolated from a young man who had mild COVID-19 (a few samples of this study predate the infection). Cell type and time point are not known. CDR3 in amino acids: CASSTTGNGNQPQHF. The CDR3 DNA is TGTGCCAGCAGCACGACAGGGAATGGCAATCAGCCCCAGCATTTT.